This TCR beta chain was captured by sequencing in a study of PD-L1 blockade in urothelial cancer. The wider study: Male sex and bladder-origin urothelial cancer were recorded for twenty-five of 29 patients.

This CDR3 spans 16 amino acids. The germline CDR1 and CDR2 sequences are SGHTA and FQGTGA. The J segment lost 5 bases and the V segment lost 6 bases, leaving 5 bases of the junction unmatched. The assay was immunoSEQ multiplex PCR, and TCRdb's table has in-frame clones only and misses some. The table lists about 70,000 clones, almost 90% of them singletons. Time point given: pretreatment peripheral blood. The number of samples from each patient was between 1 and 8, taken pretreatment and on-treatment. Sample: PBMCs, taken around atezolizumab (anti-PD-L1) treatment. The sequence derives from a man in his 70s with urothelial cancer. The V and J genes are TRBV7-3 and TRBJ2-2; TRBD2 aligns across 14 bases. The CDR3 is CASRVGTSGRTGELFF. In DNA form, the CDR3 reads TGTGCCAGCAGAGTGGGGACTAGCGGGAGAACCGGGGAGCTGTTTTTT.